These 5 T cell receptor beta chains were sequenced from one sample in a study of cytomegalovirus exposure and HLA in healthy donors. The protocol was immunoSEQ multiplex PCR, while the TCRdb copy is restricted to in-frame clones and leaves out a portion. The profile covers about 200,000 clones, with about 81% appearing a single time and 0.95% to 1.5% taken by the ten largest. Sequencing was performed on PBMCs. These receptors all come from a woman in her twenties or thirties in good health and CMV-seronegative.

The chain is built from TRBV28 and TRBJ1-5; maybe TRBD1 (6 bases). The V and J ends lost 7 bases and 1 base respectively, with 17 bases between them. Germline V gene data show CDR1 as MDHEN and CDR2 as SYDVKM. The CDR3 covers 16 residues. The CDR3 DNA is TGTGCCAGCATCACGTTCTGGGGGCAAAGCAATCAGCCCCAGCATTTT. This encodes CASITFWGQSNQPQHF.

V usage is TRBV2 and J usage is TRBJ2-1; D is ambiguous. CDR1 and CDR2 from the germline V gene are SNHLY and FYNNEI. V shed 4 bases and J shed 1 base, with 14 bases lying between them. The length of the CDR3 is 16 residues. CDR3 sequence (DNA): TGTGCCAGCAGTGGTTTAGAAACCAAGTCCTACAATGAGCAGTTCTTC. This codes for CASSGLETKSYNEQFF.

Turning to this clone: Other DNA sequences in this sample translate to the same CDR3. This chain links TRBV6-5 with TRBJ2-7, with TRBD1 matching 7 bases. The CDR3 has 14 residues. Germline CDR1 MNHEY, CDR2 SVGAGI. Trimming took 6 bases from V and 0 from J; bases not matched to a gene: 5. The CDR3 protein is CASSRDRSSYEQYF. In DNA, the CDR3 is TGTGCCAGCAGCCGGGACAGATCCTCCTACGAGCAGTACTTC.

The rearrangement links TRBV7-9 to TRBJ2-7; 7 bases line up with TRBD1. Germline V gene data show CDR1 as SEHNR and CDR2 as FQNEAQ (reference sequence). The CDR3 covers 14 residues. J lost 3 bases, V lost 8 bases, and 10 bases had no gene match. The CDR3 sequence is CASCWDSTDYEQYF. CDR3 in DNA: TGTGCCAGCTGTTGGGACAGTACCGACTACGAGCAGTACTTC.

The genes are TRBV1 and TRBJ1-5. TRBV1 is annotated as a pseudogene. The CDR3 is made up of 17 amino acids. CDR3 residues: CTSSQERAASSNQPQHF. The CDR3 DNA follows: TGCACCAGCAGCCAAGAGAGGGCAGCTTCTAGCAATCAGCCCCAGCATTTT.